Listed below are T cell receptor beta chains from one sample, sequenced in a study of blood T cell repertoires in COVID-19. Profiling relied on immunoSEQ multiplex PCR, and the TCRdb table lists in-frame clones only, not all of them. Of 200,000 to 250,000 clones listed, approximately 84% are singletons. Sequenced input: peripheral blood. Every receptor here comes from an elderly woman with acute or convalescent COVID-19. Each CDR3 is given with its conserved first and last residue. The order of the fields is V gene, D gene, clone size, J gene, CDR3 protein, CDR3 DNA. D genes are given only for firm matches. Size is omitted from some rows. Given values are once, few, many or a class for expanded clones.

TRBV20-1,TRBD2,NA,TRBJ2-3,CSASGREGRADTQYF,TGCAGTGCTAGTGGGCGGGAGGGCCGCGCAGATACGCAGTATTTT
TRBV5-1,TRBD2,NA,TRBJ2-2,CASSPGLAGGSTGELFF,TGCGCCAGCAGCCCGGGACTAGCGGGAGGATCCACCGGGGAGCTGTTTTTT
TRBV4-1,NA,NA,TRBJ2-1,CASSQETSLSYNEQFF,TGCGCCAGCAGCCAAGAAACTAGCTTATCCTACAATGAGCAGTTCTTC
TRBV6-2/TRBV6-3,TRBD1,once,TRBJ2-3,CASSPAGTGTDTQYF,TGTGCCAGCAGCCCCGCCGGGACAGGCACAGATACGCAGTATTTT
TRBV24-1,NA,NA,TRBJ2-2,CATSDLQVRGELFF,TGTGCCACCAGTGATTTGCAAGTACGGGGGGAGCTGTTTTTT
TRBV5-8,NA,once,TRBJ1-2,CASSLVVGQGLAYGYTF,TGTGCCAGCAGCTTGGTCGTGGGCCAGGGGTTGGCGTATGGCTACACCTTC
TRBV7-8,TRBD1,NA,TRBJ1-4,CASSPRDRAVEKLFF,TGTGCCAGCAGCCCCCGGGACAGGGCGGTTGAAAAACTGTTTTTT
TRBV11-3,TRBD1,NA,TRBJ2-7,CASSAGQGAYEQYF,TGTGCCAGCAGCGCGGGACAGGGAGCCTACGAGCAGTACTTC
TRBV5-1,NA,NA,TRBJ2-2,CASSLIQAGELFF,TGCGCCAGCAGCTTGATCCAGGCCGGGGAGCTGTTTTTT
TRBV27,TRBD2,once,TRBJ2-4,CASSSRTSGRNIQYF,TGTGCCAGCAGTTCTAGGACTAGCGGGAGGAACATTCAGTACTTC
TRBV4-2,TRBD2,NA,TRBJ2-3,CASSQGGSGADTQYF,TGTGCCAGCAGCCAAGGTGGTAGCGGGGCAGATACGCAGTATTTT
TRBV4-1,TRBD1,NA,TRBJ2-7,CASSQDGTGGGEQYF,TGCGCCAGCAGCCAAGATGGGACAGGAGGTGGCGAGCAGTACTTC
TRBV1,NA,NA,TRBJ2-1,CTREREGSYNEQFF,TGCACCAGAGAGCGTGAAGGCTCCTACAATGAGCAGTTCTTC
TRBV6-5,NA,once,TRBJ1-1,CASRDRTVNTEAFF,TGTGCCAGCAGAGACCGGACAGTGAACACTGAAGCTTTCTTT
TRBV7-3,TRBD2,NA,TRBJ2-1,CASSPRTSGGYNEQFF,TGTGCCAGCAGCCCAAGGACTAGCGGGGGCTACAATGAGCAGTTCTTC
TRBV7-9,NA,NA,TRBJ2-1,CASSLVGSEQFF,TGTGCCAGCAGCTTAGTGGGGAGTGAGCAGTTCTTC
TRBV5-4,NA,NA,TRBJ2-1,CASSLIAGKYNEQFF,TGTGCCAGCAGCTTGATCGCGGGAAAATACAATGAGCAGTTCTTC